The sample holds a few counts of the clone carrying this T cell receptor beta chain. These data belong to a study of blood T cell repertoires in COVID-19. Study-wide background: Sources were T cells, B-cell-depleted T cells, or PBMCs; the material itself was cDNA or gDNA.

Generated by immunoSEQ multiplex PCR, the TCRdb table keeps only in-frame clones and is missing some. The table lists 35,000 to 50,000 clones, approximately 85% of them singletons, with about 13% in the top ten. The CDR3 is 14 amino acids. Trimming pared 4 bases from V and 9 bases from J, leaving 19 bases between. CDR1 and CDR2 from the germline V gene are SEHNR and FQNEAQ (reference sequence). What was sequenced was peripheral blood. The sequence was collected from an older woman in a cohort sampled during active COVID-19. The V gene is TRBV7-9, the J gene TRBJ2-7, with TRBD2 as a possible D gene (5 bases). CDR3 in amino acids: CASSSSAGYRGQYF. CDR3 DNA: TGTGCCAGCAGCTCGTCGGCGGGTTATCGAGGGCAGTACTTC.